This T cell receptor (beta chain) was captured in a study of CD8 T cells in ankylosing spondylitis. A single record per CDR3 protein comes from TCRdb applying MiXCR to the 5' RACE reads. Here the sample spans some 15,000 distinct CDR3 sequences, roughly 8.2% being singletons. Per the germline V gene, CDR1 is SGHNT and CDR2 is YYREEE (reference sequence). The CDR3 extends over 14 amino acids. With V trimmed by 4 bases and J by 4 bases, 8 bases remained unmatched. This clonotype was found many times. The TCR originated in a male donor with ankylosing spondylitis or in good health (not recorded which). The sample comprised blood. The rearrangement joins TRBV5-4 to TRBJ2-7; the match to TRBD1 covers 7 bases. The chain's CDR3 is CASSEAGTEYEQYF. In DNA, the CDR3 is TGTGCCAGCAGCGAAGCCGGGACAGAGTACGAGCAGTACTTC.